The rows below give T cell receptor beta chains drawn from one sample of a study of T cell changes during pregnancy in multiple sclerosis. The assay was immunoSEQ multiplex PCR, and TCRdb's table has in-frame clones only and misses some. Of about 68,000 clones listed, over 75% are singletons. The source material was peripheral blood, sampled in the third trimester of pregnancy. Receptors were obtained from a female donor with multiple sclerosis, enrolled in a pregnancy study. CDR3s include the opening cysteine and the closing phenylalanine or tryptophan. The order of the fields is CDR3 length, D gene, V gene, J gene, clone size, CDR3 DNA, CDR3 protein. A D gene is named only where the DNA matches it firmly. Size values are once, few and many counts, or a class for expanded clones, and some rows have none.

CDR3 length: 11
D gene: .
V gene: TRBV19
J gene: TRBJ1-2
clone size: .
CDR3 DNA: TGTGCCAGTAGCCGGTACTATGGCTACACCTTC
CDR3 protein: CASSRYYGYTF

CDR3 length: 15
D gene: .
V gene: TRBV4-1
J gene: TRBJ1-2
clone size: once
CDR3 DNA: TGCGCCAGCAGCCAGGGAGCGATTCGGGGCTATGGCTACACCTTC
CDR3 protein: CASSQGAIRGYGYTF

CDR3 length: 15
D gene: TRBD1
V gene: TRBV7-2
J gene: TRBJ1-4
clone size: .
CDR3 DNA: TGTGCCAGCAGCCCGAGACAGGGACCCAATGAAAAACTGTTTTTT
CDR3 protein: CASSPRQGPNEKLFF

CDR3 length: 17
D gene: TRBD2
V gene: TRBV10-2
J gene: TRBJ2-1
clone size: .
CDR3 DNA: TGCGCCAGCAGTGAGTCGAGGAGGCTAGCGGGAGGCGATGAGCAGTTCTTC
CDR3 protein: CASSESRRLAGGDEQFF

CDR3 length: 14
D gene: TRBD1
V gene: TRBV5-8
J gene: TRBJ1-1
clone size: .
CDR3 DNA: TGTGCCAGCAGCCCACCGGGACAGAGTTTTGAAGCTTTCTTT
CDR3 protein: CASSPPGQSFEAFF

CDR3 length: 19
D gene: TRBD1
V gene: TRBV5-6
J gene: TRBJ1-1
clone size: .
CDR3 DNA: TGTGCCAGCAGCTTGTATTACCCTAGGGGACAGACTAAGAACACTGAAGCTTTCTTT
CDR3 protein: CASSLYYPRGQTKNTEAFF

CDR3 length: 15
D gene: TRBD1
V gene: TRBV19
J gene: TRBJ2-7
clone size: .
CDR3 DNA: TGTGCCAGTAGTATCTCGGGACAGGGGGCCTACGAGCAGTACTTC
CDR3 protein: CASSISGQGAYEQYF

CDR3 length: 15
D gene: .
V gene: TRBV11-2
J gene: TRBJ2-7
clone size: .
CDR3 DNA: TGTGCCAGCAGCTTAGGGGCAGGGCGAGCCTACGAGCAGTACTTC
CDR3 protein: CASSLGAGRAYEQYF

CDR3 length: 15
D gene: TRBD1
V gene: TRBV7-9
J gene: TRBJ1-2
clone size: .
CDR3 DNA: TGTGCCAGCAGCCCAGGGACAGGGGCTAACTATGGCTACACCTTC
CDR3 protein: CASSPGTGANYGYTF

CDR3 length: 14
D gene: .
V gene: TRBV19
J gene: TRBJ1-4
clone size: .
CDR3 DNA: TGTGCCAGTAGTACGGGGGCAACTAATGAAAAACTGTTTTTT
CDR3 protein: CASSTGATNEKLFF

CDR3 length: 14
D gene: .
V gene: TRBV5-1
J gene: TRBJ1-3
clone size: .
CDR3 DNA: TGCGCCAGCAGCTCCGACAGCTCTGGAAACACCATATATTTT
CDR3 protein: CASSSDSSGNTIYF

CDR3 length: 14
D gene: .
V gene: TRBV7-9
J gene: TRBJ1-2
clone size: .
CDR3 DNA: TGTGCCAGCAGCTTGGGAGGAATTAACTATGGCTACACCTTC
CDR3 protein: CASSLGGINYGYTF

CDR3 length: 22
D gene: TRBD2
V gene: TRBV4-1
J gene: TRBJ2-1
clone size: .
CDR3 DNA: TGCGCCAGCAGCCACCTCGACTGGCGGCTAGCGGGAGGGCCAAGCGGTTACAATGAGCAGTTCTTC
CDR3 protein: CASSHLDWRLAGGPSGYNEQFF

CDR3 length: 16
D gene: TRBD1
V gene: TRBV7-3
J gene: TRBJ2-3
clone size: .
CDR3 DNA: TGTGCCAGCAGTTACCCGGGACAGGCTGGCACAGATACGCAGTATTTT
CDR3 protein: CASSYPGQAGTDTQYF

CDR3 length: 17
D gene: .
V gene: TRBV13
J gene: TRBJ2-7
clone size: .
CDR3 DNA: TGTGCCAGCAGCTTAGGTCGGCGGCCAACCCCGGGAAACGAGCAGTACTTC
CDR3 protein: CASSLGRRPTPGNEQYF

CDR3 length: 14
D gene: TRBD2
V gene: TRBV7-9
J gene: TRBJ2-7
clone size: .
CDR3 DNA: TGTGCCAGCGCCGGCGGGAGGCTTTCCTACGAGCAGTACTTC
CDR3 protein: CASAGGRLSYEQYF

CDR3 length: 14
D gene: TRBD1
V gene: TRBV5-1
J gene: TRBJ2-3
clone size: .
CDR3 DNA: TGCGCCAGCAGCCGACAGGGTGTGTCAGATACGCAGTATTTT
CDR3 protein: CASSRQGVSDTQYF

CDR3 length: 14
D gene: .
V gene: TRBV25-1
J gene: TRBJ2-2
clone size: .
CDR3 DNA: TGTGCCAGCAGGGGACAAACAACCACCGGGGAGCTGTTTTTT
CDR3 protein: CASRGQTTTGELFF

CDR3 length: 15
D gene: .
V gene: TRBV7-3
J gene: TRBJ2-3
clone size: .
CDR3 DNA: TGTGCCAGCAGCTCCATTTCCGGGGTTACTGATACGCAGTATTTT
CDR3 protein: CASSSISGVTDTQYF

CDR3 length: 14
D gene: .
V gene: TRBV7-8
J gene: TRBJ2-7
clone size: .
CDR3 DNA: TGTGCCAGCAGCTCCTTAGCTGTAACTACCGAGCAGTACTTC
CDR3 protein: CASSSLAVTTEQYF

CDR3 length: 15
D gene: TRBD1
V gene: TRBV6-6
J gene: TRBJ1-2
clone size: .
CDR3 DNA: TGTGCCAGCAGTTACTCGGGGGGACAGGGTTCTGGCTACACCTTC
CDR3 protein: CASSYSGGQGSGYTF

CDR3 length: 17
D gene: .
V gene: TRBV7-7
J gene: TRBJ2-1
clone size: .
CDR3 DNA: TGTGCCAGCAGCTTAACCGTTGTGTTGGCCGCTTACAATGAGCAGTTCTTC
CDR3 protein: CASSLTVVLAAYNEQFF

CDR3 length: 15
D gene: TRBD1
V gene: TRBV9
J gene: TRBJ1-1
clone size: .
CDR3 DNA: TGTGCCAGCAGCGCGAGTGGGACAGGGGGCACTGAAGCTTTCTTT
CDR3 protein: CASSASGTGGTEAFF

CDR3 length: 13
D gene: .
V gene: TRBV2
J gene: TRBJ1-1
clone size: .
CDR3 DNA: TGTGCCAGCAGTGCGGTAGAGAACACTGAAGCTTTCTTT
CDR3 protein: CASSAVENTEAFF

CDR3 length: 14
D gene: TRBD1
V gene: TRBV6-5
J gene: TRBJ1-2
clone size: .
CDR3 DNA: TGTGCCAGCAGTCCCCCGGGACAGGGGGACGGCTACACCTTC
CDR3 protein: CASSPPGQGDGYTF

CDR3 length: 18
D gene: .
V gene: TRBV5-1
J gene: TRBJ2-7
clone size: .
CDR3 DNA: TGCGCCAGCAGCTTGGTACCGGGGCCTACCCAGGGGACCTACGAGCAGTACTTC
CDR3 protein: CASSLVPGPTQGTYEQYF

CDR3 length: 15
D gene: TRBD2
V gene: TRBV19
J gene: TRBJ2-3
clone size: .
CDR3 DNA: TGTGCCAGTAGTATTGGTCTGAGCGGGGGGGATACGCAGTATTTT
CDR3 protein: CASSIGLSGGDTQYF

CDR3 length: 16
D gene: .
V gene: TRBV7-9
J gene: TRBJ2-6
clone size: .
CDR3 DNA: TGTGCCAGCAGACCCCCTTTTAGAACTGGGGCCAACGTCCTGACTTTC
CDR3 protein: CASRPPFRTGANVLTF

CDR3 length: 16
D gene: TRBD1
V gene: TRBV5-8
J gene: TRBJ1-2
clone size: .
CDR3 DNA: TGTGCCAGCAGCTTGCGGCCGGGACAGGGGGCAGTCGGCTACACCTTC
CDR3 protein: CASSLRPGQGAVGYTF

CDR3 length: 13
D gene: .
V gene: TRBV7-3
J gene: TRBJ2-7
clone size: .
CDR3 DNA: TGTGCCAGCAGCTTATTATCGAGATACGAGCAGTACTTC
CDR3 protein: CASSLLSRYEQYF

CDR3 length: 13
D gene: .
V gene: TRBV28
J gene: TRBJ1-4
clone size: .
CDR3 DNA: TGTGCCAGTACATTCAGGGGTAATGAAAAACTGTTTTTT
CDR3 protein: CASTFRGNEKLFF

CDR3 length: 11
D gene: .
V gene: TRBV7-2
J gene: TRBJ2-7
clone size: .
CDR3 DNA: TGTGCCAGCAGCCTATCCTACGAGCAGTACTTC
CDR3 protein: CASSLSYEQYF

CDR3 length: 15
D gene: .
V gene: TRBV5-1
J gene: TRBJ2-3
clone size: .
CDR3 DNA: TGCGCCAGCAGTCCCGGGACTTTGACCACAGATACGCAGTATTTT
CDR3 protein: CASSPGTLTTDTQYF

CDR3 length: 16
D gene: TRBD1
V gene: TRBV6-1
J gene: TRBJ1-1
clone size: .
CDR3 DNA: TGTGCCAGCAGTGTCCTTTGGGACAGGGTTGACACTGAAGCTTTCTTT
CDR3 protein: CASSVLWDRVDTEAFF

CDR3 length: 19
D gene: TRBD2
V gene: TRBV7-7
J gene: TRBJ2-1
clone size: .
CDR3 DNA: TGTGCCAGCAGCTTAGCCCCTCGGCTAGCGGGAGACCAACAACGGGAGCAGTTCTTC
CDR3 protein: CASSLAPRLAGDQQREQFF

CDR3 length: 14
D gene: .
V gene: TRBV6-5
J gene: TRBJ1-4
clone size: .
CDR3 DNA: TGTGCCAGCAGTTATACATCTCCCCCGGAAAAACTGTTTTTT
CDR3 protein: CASSYTSPPEKLFF